The present entry profiles one TCR beta chain with its context. Its cognate antigen is unknown. Per the germline V gene, CDR1 is DFQATT and CDR2 is SNEGSKA (reference sequence). The CDR3 totals 17 residues. With 5 bases removed from V and 0 bases from J, the gap between germline ends came to 20 bases. Sequenced with the Oncomine TCR Beta short-read assay was DNA taken from cultured CD4+ T cells. TCRdb re-derived calls from the PCR reads in MiXCR, one entry per CDR3 protein. The sample yields 9,500 to 10,000 distinct CDR3 sequences, 51% seen once. The sample is drawn from a study of vaccination and CD4 T cells after COVID-19. Background on the study: Convalescent individuals exhibited SARS-CoV-2 positivity on nasal swab PCR, with several mild and one severe presentation. Each participant underwent a two-dose regimen of either the BNT162b2 or the mRNA-1273 vaccine.

Noted treatment: roughly ten-day PBMC culture with coronavirus spike peptide pools or control peptides (ViraFEST assay). About 2.1 million PBMCs were grown per well alongside about 10 IU/ml IL-2 and 7.5 to 10 ug/ml peptide pools. The study, taken as a whole, reports: Post-infection sampling omitted early timepoints and covered relatively few convalescent patients.

The sample was CD4+ T cells from blood, cultured in vitro. The chain uses TRBV20-1 and TRBJ2-1; tentative D call: TRBD1 (7 bases). This receptor was identified in a human donor who had recovered from COVID-19. The CDR3 region is CSAGGGSRPGSYNEQFF. As DNA, the CDR3 is TGCAGTGCTGGAGGGGGCTCCAGGCCGGGCTCCTACAATGAGCAGTTCTTC.